This entry lists 4 T cell receptor beta chains sequenced from one sample in a study of T cells in Graves' hyperthyroidism and ophthalmopathy. Amplification yielded TCR beta CDR3 regions, with RNA transcripts as the source. HTBI primers were used for first-round RT-PCR of the TCR CDR3. Each CDR3 protein gets one entry after TCRdb re-called the multiplex PCR reads with MiXCR. The table includes approximately 360,000 distinct CDR3 sequences, more than 15% detected once. Sequenced input: blood. Receptors were obtained from a woman between 18 and 29 years old with Graves' hyperthyroidism that later progressed to Graves' ophthalmopathy.

J is TRBJ2-7 and V is TRBV5-6; D is possibly TRBD1 (7 bases). CDR3 size: 16 residues. V lost 1 base and J lost 3, with 17 bases in between. Germline V gene sequence: CDR1 SGHDT, CDR2 YYEEEE. The CDR3 sequence is CASSLLMQGGFYEQYF. The CDR3 nucleotides are TGTGCCAGCAGCTTGTTGATGCAGGGGGGTTTCTACGAGCAGTACTTC. Looking up the rest from reference TRBV5-6 and TRBJ2-7 gives the full variable domain: DAGVTQSPTHLIKTRGQQVTLRCSPKSGHDTVSWYQQALGQGPQFIFQYYEEEERQRGNFPDRFSGHQFPNYSSELNVNALLLGDSALYLCASSLLMQGGFYEQYFGPGTRLTVT.

This clonotype was found a few times. V gene TRBV20-1 combines with J gene TRBJ2-2, with 9 bases aligning to TRBD2. V lost 1 base, J lost 2 bases, and 5 bases stayed unmatched. In germline, CDR1 is DFQATT, CDR2 SNEGSKA (reference sequence). This CDR3 has 16 residues. The CDR3 DNA follows: TGCAGTGCTAGAGTTAGCGGGAGAGGTAACACCGGGGAGCTGTTTTTT. Amino acids: CSARVSGRGNTGELFF.

This clonotype has ten or more counts. The V gene is TRBV20-1, the J gene TRBJ2-3, with D tentatively TRBD1 (5 bases). The CDR3 length is 15 residues. Germline-derived CDR1 and CDR2 are DFQATT and SNEGSKA (reference sequence). Trimming took 1 base from V and 4 from J, leaving 15 bases between them. CDR3 in DNA: TGCAGTGCTAGAGGTCAAAAGGGGAAGTCAGATACGCAGTATTTT. Protein sequence: CSARGQKGKSDTQYF.

This clonotype was seen at least ten times. The rearrangement joins TRBV12-5 to TRBJ2-3, with unresolved D. This CDR3 spans 15 amino acids. Trimming pared 1 base from V and 0 bases from J, leaving 8 bases between. Looked up from germline, CDR1 is LGHNT and CDR2 is FRNRAP. CDR3 nucleotides: TGTGCTAGTGGTTTGGGACAATCTAGCACAGATACGCAGTATTTT. Translation gives CASGLGQSSTDTQYF.